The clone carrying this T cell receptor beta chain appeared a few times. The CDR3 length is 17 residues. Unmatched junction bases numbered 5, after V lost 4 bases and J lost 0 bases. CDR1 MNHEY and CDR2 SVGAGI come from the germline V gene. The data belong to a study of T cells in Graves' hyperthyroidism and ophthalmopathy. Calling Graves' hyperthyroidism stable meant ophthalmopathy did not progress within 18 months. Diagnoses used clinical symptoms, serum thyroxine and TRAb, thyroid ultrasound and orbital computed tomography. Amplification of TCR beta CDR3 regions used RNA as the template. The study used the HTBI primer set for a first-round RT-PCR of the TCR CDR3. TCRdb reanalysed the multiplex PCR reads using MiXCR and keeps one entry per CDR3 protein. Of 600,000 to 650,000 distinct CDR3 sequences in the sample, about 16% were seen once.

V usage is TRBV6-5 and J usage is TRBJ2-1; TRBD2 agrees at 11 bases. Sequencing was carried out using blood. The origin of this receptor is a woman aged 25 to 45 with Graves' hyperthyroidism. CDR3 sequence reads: CASSLGTSGISYNEQFF. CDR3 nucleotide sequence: TGTGCCAGCAGTTTAGGGACTAGCGGTATCTCCTACAATGAGCAGTTCTTC.